This TCR beta chain appears in the sequencing data of a study of cytomegalovirus exposure and HLA in healthy donors. V lost 0 bases and J 8 bases, leaving 13 bases between the germline ends. Germline V gives CDR1 GTSNPN, CDR2 SVGIG (reference sequence). The CDR3 totals 14 residues. This clone was recorded once. As yet, its antigen is unknown. Study conclusions and caveats: A later analysis showed that HLA-associated TCR beta chains had undergone more clonal expansion than equally common others.

The study ran its PCR with 60 Vbeta and 13 Jbeta primers. The repertoire was sequenced with immunoSEQ multiplex PCR; TCRdb's copy has only in-frame clones and lacks some. Of roughly 100,000 clones in the sample, under 85% were seen once. This receptor was taken from a man aged 25-40 years in good health and CMV-seronegative. Sequencing used PBMCs. The chain employs TRBV30 and TRBJ1-4, with a tentative D call TRBD1 (5 bases). CDR3: CAWSVRRGPEKLFF. In DNA, the CDR3 is TGTGCCTGGAGTGTGAGGAGGGGTCCCGAAAAACTGTTTTTT.